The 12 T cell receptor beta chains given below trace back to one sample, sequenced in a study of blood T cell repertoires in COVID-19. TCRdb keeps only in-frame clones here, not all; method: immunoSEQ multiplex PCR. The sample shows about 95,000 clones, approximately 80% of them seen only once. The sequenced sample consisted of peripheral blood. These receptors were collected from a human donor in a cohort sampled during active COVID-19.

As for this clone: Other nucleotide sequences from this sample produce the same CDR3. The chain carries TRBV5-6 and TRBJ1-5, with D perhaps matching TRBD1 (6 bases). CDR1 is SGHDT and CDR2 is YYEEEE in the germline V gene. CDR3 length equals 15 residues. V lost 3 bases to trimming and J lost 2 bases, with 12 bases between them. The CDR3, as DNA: TGTGCCAGCAGCTGGGGAGGGGGTGGCAATCAGCCCCAGCATTTT. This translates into CASSWGGGGNQPQHF.

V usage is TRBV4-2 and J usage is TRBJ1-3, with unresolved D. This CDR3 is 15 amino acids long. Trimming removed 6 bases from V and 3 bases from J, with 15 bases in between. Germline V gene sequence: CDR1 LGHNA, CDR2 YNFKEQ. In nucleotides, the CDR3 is TGTGCCAGCAGGCCTCAGGTGTCTAATGGAAACACCATATATTTT. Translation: CASRPQVSNGNTIYF.

The CDR3 is CSSGEGAKDTQYF. CDR3 DNA sequence: TGCAGCTCGGGTGAAGGGGCCAAAGATACGCAGTATTTT. V gene TRBV29-1 combines with J gene TRBJ2-3; a weak D match, TRBD1 (5 bases). The CDR3 contains 13 residues. V lost 8 bases and J lost 5, with 17 bases in between. Germline V gives CDR1 SQVTM, CDR2 ANQGSEA.

The CDR3 is CASSRNNRGLTNTGELFF. DNA for the CDR3: TGTGCCAGCAGCCGCAACAACAGGGGGCTGACGAACACCGGGGAGCTGTTTTTT. The chain carries TRBV3-1 (or the pseudogene TRBV3-2) and TRBJ2-2, with 9 bases that match TRBD1. Germline values: CDR1 LGHDT, CDR2 YNNKEL (reference sequence). This CDR3 comprises 18 residues. Trimming cost V 4 bases and J 0 bases; bases outside gene matches: 9.

The CDR3 DNA sequence: TGTGCCAGCAGTGAACTGGGACAAGCTACCTACGAGCAGTACTTC. Its protein product is CASSELGQATYEQYF. This sequence joins TRBV6-1 and TRBJ2-7, with D possibly matching TRBD1 (6 bases). The V and J ends lost 2 bases and 2 bases respectively, with 13 bases between them. The CDR3 covers 15 residues. The V gene's germline CDR1 is MNHNS and CDR2 SASEGT.

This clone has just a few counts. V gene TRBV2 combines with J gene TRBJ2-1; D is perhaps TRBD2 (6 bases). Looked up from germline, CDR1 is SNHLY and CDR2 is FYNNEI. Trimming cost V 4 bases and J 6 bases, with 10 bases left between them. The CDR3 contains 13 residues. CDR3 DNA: TGTGCCAGCAGTGGGGGACTTGTCAATGAGCAGTTCTTC. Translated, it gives CASSGGLVNEQFF. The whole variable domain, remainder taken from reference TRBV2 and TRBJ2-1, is EPEVTQTPSHQVTQMGQEVILRCVPISNHLYFYWYRQILGQKVEFLVSFYNNEISEKSEIFDDQFSVERPDGSNFTLKIRSTKLEDSAMYFCASSGGLVNEQFFGPGTRLTVL.

The DNA of the CDR3 is TGTGCCAGCAGTGAAGCCAGATGGCAGGGGAACTATGGCTACACCTTC. Its protein product is CASSEARWQGNYGYTF. The gene calls are TRBV2 and TRBJ1-2; tentative D call: TRBD1 (6 bases). The length of the CDR3 is 16 residues. The V gene's germline CDR1 is SNHLY and CDR2 FYNNEI. Trimming left V 0 bases short and J 2 bases short, with 13 bases between. Complete variable domain (other parts from reference TRBV2 and TRBJ1-2): EPEVTQTPSHQVTQMGQEVILRCVPISNHLYFYWYRQILGQKVEFLVSFYNNEISEKSEIFDDQFSVERPDGSNFTLKIRSTKLEDSAMYFCASSEARWQGNYGYTFGSGTRLTVV.

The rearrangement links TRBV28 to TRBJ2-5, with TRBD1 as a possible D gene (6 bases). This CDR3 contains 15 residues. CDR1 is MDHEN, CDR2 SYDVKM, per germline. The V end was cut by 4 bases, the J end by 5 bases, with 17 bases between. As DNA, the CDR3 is TGTGCCAGCAGTTGGGAAGGACAGTTCGGGGAGACCCAGTACTTC. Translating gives CASSWEGQFGETQYF.

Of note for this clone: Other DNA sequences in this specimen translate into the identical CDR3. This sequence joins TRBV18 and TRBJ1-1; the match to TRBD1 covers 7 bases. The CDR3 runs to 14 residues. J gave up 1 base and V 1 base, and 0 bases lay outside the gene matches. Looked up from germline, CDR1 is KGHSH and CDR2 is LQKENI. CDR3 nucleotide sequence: TGTGCCAGCTCACCACAGGGGGCGAACACTGAAGCTTTCTTT. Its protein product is CASSPQGANTEAFF.

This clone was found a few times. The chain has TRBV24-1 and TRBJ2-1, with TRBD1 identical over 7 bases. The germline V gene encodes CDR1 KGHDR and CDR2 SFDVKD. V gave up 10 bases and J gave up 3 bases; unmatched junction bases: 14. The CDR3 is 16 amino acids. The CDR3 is CATTSTTGSDYNEQFF. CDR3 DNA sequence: TGTGCCACGACCTCGACGACAGGGTCCGACTACAATGAGCAGTTCTTC.

CDR3 sequence reads: CASSLGGQIEAFF. Written as DNA, the CDR3 is TGCGCCAGCAGCTTGGGGGGACAGATTGAAGCTTTCTTT. The V and J genes are TRBV5-1 and TRBJ1-1; TRBD1 aligns across 7 bases. From germline, CDR1 is SGHRS and CDR2 YFSETQ. The V and J ends lost 0 bases and 7 bases, in that order; junction bases with no gene match: 3. This CDR3 comprises 13 residues.

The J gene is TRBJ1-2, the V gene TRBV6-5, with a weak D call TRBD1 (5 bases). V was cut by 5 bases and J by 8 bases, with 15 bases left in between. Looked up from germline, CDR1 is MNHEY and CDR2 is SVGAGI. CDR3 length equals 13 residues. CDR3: CASSNLRGYGYTF. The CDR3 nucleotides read TGTGCCAGCAGTAACCTTCGGGGGTACGGCTACACCTTC.